One sample yielded the 13 T cell receptor beta chains listed below, sequenced in a study of T cells in Graves' hyperthyroidism and ophthalmopathy. Amplified regions were TCR beta CDR3 sequences from RNA transcripts. TCR CDR3 regions were first amplified by RT-PCR with HTBI primers. TCRdb redid the calling of the multiplex PCR reads with MiXCR, one entry per CDR3 protein. The sample shows under 400,000 distinct CDR3 sequences, roughly 14% of them seen only once. The sequencing sample was made of blood. The receptors here all came from a woman aged 18 to 35 with Graves' hyperthyroidism that later progressed to Graves' ophthalmopathy.

This clonotype was detected only a few times. This chain joins TRBV14 and TRBJ1-6; D possibly corresponds to TRBD1 (6 bases). Trimming removed 4 bases at V and 8 bases at J, with 9 bases between. This CDR3 comprises 13 residues. Per germline, CDR1 SGHDN and CDR2 FVKESK. The CDR3 region has the DNA TGTGCCAGCAGCCTGTACAGGGATTCACCCCTCCACTTT. Translated, it gives CASSLYRDSPLHF.

This clonotype has at least ten counts. This sequence joins TRBV20-1 and TRBJ1-1; no reliable D call. CDR3 length: 13 residues. Per germline, CDR1 DFQATT and CDR2 SNEGSKA (reference sequence). With 1 base removed from V and 3 bases from J, the gap between germline ends came to 9 bases. CDR3 coding DNA: TGCAGTGCTAGAGCGTTTGGATACACTGAAGCTTTCTTT. Encoded protein: CSARAFGYTEAFF.

In this sample, this clonotype turned up a few times. This sequence joins TRBV29-1 and TRBJ1-1; D not certain. CDR3 length equals 13 residues. Trimming shortened V by 3 bases and J by 1 base, and 9 bases separated the two germline ends. Germline V lookup: CDR1 SQVTM, CDR2 ANQGSEA. The CDR3 DNA reads TGCAGCGTTGATTGGAGTTGGAACACTGAAGCTTTCTTT. It translates to CSVDWSWNTEAFF.

This clonotype was recorded many times. The rearrangement uses TRBV30 and TRBJ1-6, with D hard to call. The V gene's germline CDR1 is GTSNPN and CDR2 SVGIG (reference sequence). Deletions cut 0 bases from V and 5 bases from J, with 14 bases between. CDR3 length: 16 amino acids. Written as DNA, the CDR3 is TGTGCCTGGAGTGTAGGGAGGACGGAAAATAATTCACCCCTCCACTTT. Its protein product is CAWSVGRTENNSPLHF.

This clonotype has a count of ten or more. The J gene is TRBJ2-3, the V gene TRBV5-1; 11 bases agree with TRBD2. This CDR3 contains 15 residues. In germline, CDR1 is SGHRS, CDR2 YFSETQ. With 0 bases clipped from V and 5 bases from J, the junction kept 2 bases outside the gene matches. CDR3 DNA sequence: TGCGCCAGCAGCTTGGGGCTAGCGGGAGGAGATACGCAGTATTTT. Translation gives CASSLGLAGGDTQYF.

This clonotype was counted many times. This rearrangement joins TRBV28 to TRBJ1-1; the D is unclear. Looked up from germline, CDR1 is MDHEN and CDR2 is SYDVKM. This CDR3 contains 13 residues. The germline V and J ends were trimmed by 2 bases and 6 bases, with 10 bases remaining between them. The CDR3 is CASSLLGRPEAFF. The CDR3 bases are TGTGCCAGCAGTTTACTGGGCCGCCCTGAAGCTTTCTTT.

This chain joins TRBV12-3 or TRBV12-4 and TRBJ1-2, with D tentatively TRBD1 (5 bases). Between the trimmed V and J ends, which lost 5 bases and 6 bases, there was a span of 16 bases. This CDR3 has 14 amino acids. DNA of the CDR3: TGTGCCAGCAGTGTCGACAGTCTTTCAAATGGCTACACCTTC. Translated, it gives CASSVDSLSNGYTF.

This clonotype was seen a few times. V and J are TRBV28 and TRBJ1-5, with a weak D call TRBD1 (6 bases). Per germline, CDR1 MDHEN and CDR2 SYDVKM. The CDR3 totals 17 residues. Between the trimmed V and J ends, which lost 4 bases and 4 bases, there was a span of 20 bases. The CDR3 spells CASSSAQGGFRNQPQHF. CDR3 in DNA: TGTGCCAGCAGTTCGGCACAGGGTGGGTTTAGGAATCAGCCCCAGCATTTT.

This clonotype showed up many times. V is TRBV29-1 and J is TRBJ2-1; D is possibly TRBD1 or TRBD2 (6 bases each). The V gene's germline CDR1 is SQVTM and CDR2 ANQGSEA. The CDR3 contains 12 residues. With 7 bases removed from V and 6 bases from J, the gap between germline ends came to 13 bases. The CDR3 is CSANRGPNEQFF. CDR3 nucleotide sequence: TGCAGCGCGAACCGGGGGCCCAATGAGCAGTTCTTC.

This clonotype was seen ten or more times. The chain joins TRBV2 to TRBJ2-1; 8 bases are shared with TRBD2. Germline-derived CDR1 and CDR2 are SNHLY and FYNNEI. The trim removed 11 bases at V and 4 bases at J, leaving 10 bases unmatched. CDR3 size: 14 residues. The CDR3 nucleotides read TGTGCCGGCGAAGGCGGGAGGAATTACAATGAGCAGTTCTTC. It is translated as CAGEGGRNYNEQFF.

The chain carries TRBV11-2 and TRBJ2-1; D possibly corresponds to TRBD2 (5 bases). CDR3 length equals 17 residues. CDR1 and CDR2 (germline): SGHAT, FQNNGV. Trimming pared 5 bases from V and 0 bases from J, leaving 17 bases between. CDR3 sequence: CASSPRERSFSYNEQFF. CDR3 nucleotide sequence: TGTGCCAGCAGCCCTAGGGAGCGGAGCTTCTCCTACAATGAGCAGTTCTTC.

This clonotype has at least ten counts. The V call is TRBV20-1, the J call TRBJ1-5, with 8 bases identical to TRBD1. Germline CDR1 and CDR2: DFQATT and SNEGSKA (reference sequence). The trim removed 1 base at V and 7 bases at J, leaving 6 bases unmatched. This CDR3 is built from 14 residues. CDR3 loop: CSARVGQEVQPQHF. The CDR3 DNA reads as TGCAGTGCTAGAGTGGGACAGGAGGTACAGCCCCAGCATTTT.

The table lists this clonotype with many counts. The chain couples TRBV12-3 or TRBV12-4 to TRBJ1-5, with D unresolved. This CDR3 comprises 13 residues. V dropped 5 bases and J dropped 6 bases, with 11 bases sitting between them. The CDR3 reads CASSHQEGQPQHF. For the CDR3, the DNA is TGTGCCAGCAGTCACCAGGAGGGTCAGCCCCAGCATTTT.